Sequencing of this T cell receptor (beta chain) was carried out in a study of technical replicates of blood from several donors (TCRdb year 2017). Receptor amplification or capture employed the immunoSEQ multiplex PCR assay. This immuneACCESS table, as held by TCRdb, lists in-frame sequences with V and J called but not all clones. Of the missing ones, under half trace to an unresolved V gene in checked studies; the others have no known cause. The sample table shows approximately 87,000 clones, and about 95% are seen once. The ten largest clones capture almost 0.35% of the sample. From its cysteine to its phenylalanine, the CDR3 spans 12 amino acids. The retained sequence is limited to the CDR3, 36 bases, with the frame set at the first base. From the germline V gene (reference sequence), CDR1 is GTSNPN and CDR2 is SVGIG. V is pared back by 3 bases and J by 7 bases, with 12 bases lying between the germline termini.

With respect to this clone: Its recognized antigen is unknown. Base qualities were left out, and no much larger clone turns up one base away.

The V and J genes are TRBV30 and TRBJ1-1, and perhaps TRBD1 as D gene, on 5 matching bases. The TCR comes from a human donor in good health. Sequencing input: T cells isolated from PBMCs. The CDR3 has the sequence CAWRGQGLEAFF. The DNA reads TGTGCCTGGAGAGGACAAGGGCTTGAAGCTTTCTTT. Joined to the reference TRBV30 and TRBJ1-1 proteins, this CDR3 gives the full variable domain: SQTIHQWPATLVQPVGSPLSLECTVEGTSNPNLYWYRQAAGRGLQLLFYSVGIGQISSEVPQNLSASRPQDRQFILSSKKLLLSDSGFYLCAWRGQGLEAFFGQGTRLTVV.